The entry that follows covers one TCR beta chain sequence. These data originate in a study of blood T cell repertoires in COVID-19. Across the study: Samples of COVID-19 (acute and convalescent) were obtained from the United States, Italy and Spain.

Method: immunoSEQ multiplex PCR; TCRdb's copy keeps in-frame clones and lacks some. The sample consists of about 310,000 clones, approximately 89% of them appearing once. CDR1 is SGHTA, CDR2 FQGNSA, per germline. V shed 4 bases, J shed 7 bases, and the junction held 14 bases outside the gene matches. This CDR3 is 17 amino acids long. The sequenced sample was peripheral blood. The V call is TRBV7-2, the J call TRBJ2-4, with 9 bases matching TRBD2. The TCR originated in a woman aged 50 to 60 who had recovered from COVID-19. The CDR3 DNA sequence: TGTGCCAGCAGCTCCCCTGTCGGGGGCGGGAGGGGGAACATTCAGTACTTC. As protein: CASSSPVGGGRGNIQYF. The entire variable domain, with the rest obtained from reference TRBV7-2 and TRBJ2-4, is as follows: GAGVSQSPSNKVTEKGKDVELRCDPISGHTALYWYRQSLGQGLEFLIYFQGNSAPDKSGLPSDRFSAERTGGSVSTLTIQRTQQEDSAVYLCASSSPVGGGRGNIQYFGAGTRLSVL.